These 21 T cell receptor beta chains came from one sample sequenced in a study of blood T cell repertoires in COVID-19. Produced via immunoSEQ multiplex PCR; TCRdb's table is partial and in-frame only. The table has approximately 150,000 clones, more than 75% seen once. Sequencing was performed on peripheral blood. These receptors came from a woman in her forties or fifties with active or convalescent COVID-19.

CDR3 coding DNA: TGTGCCAGCAGCAGATGGGCCCAAGAGACCCAGTACTTC. This codes for CASSRWAQETQYF. The J gene is TRBJ2-5, the V gene TRBV6-2 or TRBV6-3; D unclear. V lost 6 bases and J lost 1, with 9 bases in between. The germline V gene encodes CDR1 MNHEY and CDR2 SVGEGT. The CDR3 length is 13 residues.

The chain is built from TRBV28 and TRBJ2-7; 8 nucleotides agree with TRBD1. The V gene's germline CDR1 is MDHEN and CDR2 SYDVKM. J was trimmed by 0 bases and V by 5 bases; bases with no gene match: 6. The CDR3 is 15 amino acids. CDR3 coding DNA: TGTGCCAGCAGTCCGACAGGGGCGTCCTCCTACGAGCAGTACTTC. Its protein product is CASSPTGASSYEQYF.

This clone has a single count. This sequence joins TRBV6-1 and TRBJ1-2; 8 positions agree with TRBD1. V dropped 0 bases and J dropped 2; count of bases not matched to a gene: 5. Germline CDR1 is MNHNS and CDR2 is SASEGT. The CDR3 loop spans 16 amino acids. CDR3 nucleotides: TGTGCCAGCAGTGAAGCGCTTCGGACAGGGAACTATGGCTACACCTTC. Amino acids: CASSEALRTGNYGYTF.

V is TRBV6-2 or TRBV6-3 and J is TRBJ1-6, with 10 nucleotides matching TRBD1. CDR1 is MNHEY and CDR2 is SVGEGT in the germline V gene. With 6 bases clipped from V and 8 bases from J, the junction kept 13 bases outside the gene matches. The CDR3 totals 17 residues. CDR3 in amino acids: CASSRDGTGERHSPLHF. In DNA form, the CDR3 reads TGTGCCAGCAGCAGAGACGGGACAGGGGAACGGCATTCACCCCTCCACTTT.

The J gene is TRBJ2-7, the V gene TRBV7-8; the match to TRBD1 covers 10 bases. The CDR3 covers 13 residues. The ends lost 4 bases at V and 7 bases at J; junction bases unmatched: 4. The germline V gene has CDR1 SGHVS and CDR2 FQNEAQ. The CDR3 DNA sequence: TGTGCCAGCAGCTGGGACAGGGGCGGTGAGCAGTACTTC. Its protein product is CASSWDRGGEQYF.

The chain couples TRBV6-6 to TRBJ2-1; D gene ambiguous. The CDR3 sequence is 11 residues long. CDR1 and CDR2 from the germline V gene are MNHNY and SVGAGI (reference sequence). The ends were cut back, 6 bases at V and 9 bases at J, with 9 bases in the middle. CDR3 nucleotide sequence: TGTGCCAGCAGCACGGGTGGTGAGCAGTTCTTC. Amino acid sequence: CASSTGGEQFF.

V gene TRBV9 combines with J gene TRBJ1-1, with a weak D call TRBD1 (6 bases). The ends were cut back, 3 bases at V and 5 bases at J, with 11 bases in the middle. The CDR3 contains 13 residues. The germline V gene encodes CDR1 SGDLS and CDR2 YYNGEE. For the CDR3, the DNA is TGTGCCAGCAGCGCCTATACAGGGACTGAAGCTTTCTTT. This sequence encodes CASSAYTGTEAFF.

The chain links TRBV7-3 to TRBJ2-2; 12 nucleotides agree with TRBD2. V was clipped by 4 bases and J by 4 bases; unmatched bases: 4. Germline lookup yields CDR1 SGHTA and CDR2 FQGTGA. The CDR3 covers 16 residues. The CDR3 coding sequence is TGTGCCAGCAGCTCTAGCGGGGGGGCCTCCACCGGGGAGCTGTTTTTT. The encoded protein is CASSSSGGASTGELFF.

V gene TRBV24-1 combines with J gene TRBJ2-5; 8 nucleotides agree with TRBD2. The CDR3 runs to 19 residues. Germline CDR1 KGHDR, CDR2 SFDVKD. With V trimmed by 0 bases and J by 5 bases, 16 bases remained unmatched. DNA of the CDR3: TGTGCCACCAGTGATTTGTCCCCCGACGTCGGGGGGGAGCGGGAGACCCAGTACTTC. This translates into CATSDLSPDVGGERETQYF.

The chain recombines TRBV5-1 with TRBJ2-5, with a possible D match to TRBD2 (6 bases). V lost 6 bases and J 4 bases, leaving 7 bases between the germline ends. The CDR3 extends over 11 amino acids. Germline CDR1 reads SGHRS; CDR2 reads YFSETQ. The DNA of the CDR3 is TGCGCCAGCATCGGGGGAGAGACCCAGTACTTC. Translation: CASIGGETQYF.

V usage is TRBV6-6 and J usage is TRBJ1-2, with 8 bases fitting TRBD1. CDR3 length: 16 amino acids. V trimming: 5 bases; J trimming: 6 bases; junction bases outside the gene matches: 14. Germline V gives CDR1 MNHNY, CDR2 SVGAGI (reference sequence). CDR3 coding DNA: TGTGCCAGCAGTACCCAGGGGGCGGCCTGGTTCGATGGCTACACCTTC. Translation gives CASSTQGAAWFDGYTF.

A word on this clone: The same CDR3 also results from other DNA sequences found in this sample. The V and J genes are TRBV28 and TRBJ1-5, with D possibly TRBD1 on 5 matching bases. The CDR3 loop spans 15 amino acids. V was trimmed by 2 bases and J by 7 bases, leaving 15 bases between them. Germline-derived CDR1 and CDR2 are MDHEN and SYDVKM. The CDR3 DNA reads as TGTGCCAGCAGTTTAGGCCAGGGTTTTAGACAGCCCCAGCATTTT. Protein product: CASSLGQGFRQPQHF.

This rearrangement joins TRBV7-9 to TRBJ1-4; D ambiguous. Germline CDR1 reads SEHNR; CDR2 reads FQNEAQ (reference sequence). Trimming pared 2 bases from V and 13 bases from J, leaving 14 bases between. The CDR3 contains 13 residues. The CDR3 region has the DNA TGTGCCAGCAGCTTATGGGGAGAGGACGTACTGTTTTTT. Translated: CASSLWGEDVLFF. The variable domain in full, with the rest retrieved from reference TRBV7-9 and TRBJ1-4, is DTGVSQNPRHKITKRGQNVTFRCDPISEHNRLYWYRQTLGQGPEFLTYFQNEAQLEKSRLLSDRFSAERPKGSFSTLEIQRTEQGDSAMYLCASSLWGEDVLFFGSGTQLSVL.

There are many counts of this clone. CDR3 amino acids: CASSAGKGTENYGYTF. The CDR3 nucleotides read TGCGCCAGCAGCGCGGGGAAGGGAACAGAAAACTATGGCTACACCTTC. The gene calls are TRBV5-1 and TRBJ1-2, with D hard to call. The CDR3 is 16 residues long. V was trimmed by 4 bases and J by 2 bases, leaving 18 bases between them. Germline V CDR1 and CDR2: SGHRS, YFSETQ.

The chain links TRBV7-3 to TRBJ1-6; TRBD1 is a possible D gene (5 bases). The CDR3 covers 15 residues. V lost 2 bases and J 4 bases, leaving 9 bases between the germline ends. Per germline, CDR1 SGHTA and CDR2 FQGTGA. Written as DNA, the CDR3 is TGTGCCAGCAGCTTACTGTCAGGGTATAATTCACCCCTCCACTTT. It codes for CASSLLSGYNSPLHF.

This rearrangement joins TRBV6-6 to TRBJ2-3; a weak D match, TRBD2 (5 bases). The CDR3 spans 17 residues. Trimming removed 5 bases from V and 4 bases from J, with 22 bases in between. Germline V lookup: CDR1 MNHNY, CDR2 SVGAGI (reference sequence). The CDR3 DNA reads TGTGCCAGCAGTCCCGGGGTGGGTACACCTTCCCCAGATACGCAGTATTTT. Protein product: CASSPGVGTPSPDTQYF.

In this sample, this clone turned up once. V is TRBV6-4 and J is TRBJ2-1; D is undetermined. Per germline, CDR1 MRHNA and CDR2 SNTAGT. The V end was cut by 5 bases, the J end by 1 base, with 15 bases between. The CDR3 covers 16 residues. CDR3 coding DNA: TGTGCCAGCAGTCCTTACTCCCAGGTATCCTACAATGAGCAGTTCTTC. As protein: CASSPYSQVSYNEQFF.

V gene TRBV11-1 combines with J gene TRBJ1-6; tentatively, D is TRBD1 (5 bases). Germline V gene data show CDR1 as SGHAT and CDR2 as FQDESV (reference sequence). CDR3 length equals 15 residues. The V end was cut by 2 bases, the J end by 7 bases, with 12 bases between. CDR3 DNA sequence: TGTGCCAGCAGCTTAAATGGGCAGGGAAATTCACCCCTCCACTTT. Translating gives CASSLNGQGNSPLHF.

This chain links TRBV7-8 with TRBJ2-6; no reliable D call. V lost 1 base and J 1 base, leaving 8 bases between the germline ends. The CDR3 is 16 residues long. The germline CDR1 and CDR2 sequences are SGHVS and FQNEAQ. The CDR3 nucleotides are TGTGCCAGCAGCTTAGATTTCGGTTCTGGGGCCAACGTCCTGACTTTC. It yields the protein CASSLDFGSGANVLTF.

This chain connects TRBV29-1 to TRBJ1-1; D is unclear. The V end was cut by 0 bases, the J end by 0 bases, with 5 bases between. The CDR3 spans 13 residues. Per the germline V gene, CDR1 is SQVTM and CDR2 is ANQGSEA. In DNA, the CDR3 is TGCAGCGTTGAAGATCTTCTGAACACTGAAGCTTTCTTT. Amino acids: CSVEDLLNTEAFF.

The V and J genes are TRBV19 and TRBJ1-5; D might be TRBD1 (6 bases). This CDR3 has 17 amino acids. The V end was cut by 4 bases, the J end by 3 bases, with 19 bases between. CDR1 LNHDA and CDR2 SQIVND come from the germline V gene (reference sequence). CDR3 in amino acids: CASSTSRRQAYNQPQHF. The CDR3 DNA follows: TGTGCCAGTAGTACCTCCCGCAGACAGGCCTACAATCAGCCCCAGCATTTT.